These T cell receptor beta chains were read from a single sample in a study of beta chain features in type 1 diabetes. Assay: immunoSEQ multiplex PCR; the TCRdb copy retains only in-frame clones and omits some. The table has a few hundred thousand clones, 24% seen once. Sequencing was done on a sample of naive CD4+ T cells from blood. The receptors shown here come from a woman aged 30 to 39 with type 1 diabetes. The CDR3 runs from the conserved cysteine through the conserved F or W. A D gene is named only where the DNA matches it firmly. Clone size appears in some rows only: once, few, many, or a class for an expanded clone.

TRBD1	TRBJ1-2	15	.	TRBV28	TGTGCCAGCAGTCCCCACGGGACAGTTAACTATGGCTACACCTTC	CASSPHGTVNYGYTF
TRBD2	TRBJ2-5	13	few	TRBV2	TGTGCCAGCAACTGGCGGGAGAACGAGACCCAGTACTTC	CASNWRENETQYF
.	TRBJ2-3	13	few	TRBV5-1	TGCGCCAGCAGCTCAGGAGGACAGTCTACGCAGTATTTT	CASSSGGQSTQYF
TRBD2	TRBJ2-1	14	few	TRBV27	TGTGCCAGCAGTTTGAAGGCTAGCGGCAATGAGCAGTTCTTC	CASSLKASGNEQFF
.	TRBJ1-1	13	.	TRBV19	TGTGCCAGTTGCCTCCCGGGGAACACTGAAGCTTTCTTT	CASCLPGNTEAFF
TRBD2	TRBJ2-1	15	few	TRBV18	TGTGCCAGCTCACCACTGGGACTAGCTAAGAATGAGCAGTTCTTC	CASSPLGLAKNEQFF
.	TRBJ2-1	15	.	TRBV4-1	TGCGCCAGCAGCCAAGATCATGGGGCCGACAATGAGCAGTTCTTC	CASSQDHGADNEQFF
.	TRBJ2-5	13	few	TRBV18	TGTGCCAGCTCACGTGGGCAGGTCGAGACCCAGTACTTC	CASSRGQVETQYF
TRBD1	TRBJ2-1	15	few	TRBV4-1	TGCGCCAGCAGCCCCCGACAGGGGGCCGGGAATGAGCAGTTCTTC	CASSPRQGAGNEQFF
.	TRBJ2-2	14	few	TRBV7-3	TGTGCCAGCAGCTCCCGGGTCCTGACCGGGGAGCTGTTTTTT	CASSSRVLTGELFF
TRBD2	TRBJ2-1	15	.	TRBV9	TGTGCCAGCAGCGGGACTAGCGACCCTGGCAATGAGCAGTTCTTC	CASSGTSDPGNEQFF
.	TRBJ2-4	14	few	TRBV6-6	TGTGCCAGCAGCGAAACAGTAGCCAAAAACATTCAGTACTTC	CASSETVAKNIQYF
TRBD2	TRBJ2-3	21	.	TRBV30	TGTGCCTGGAGGCGAAGGGTTGGGGGGACTAGCGGGACCCCCGTTTCGGGTACGCAGTATTTT	CAWRRRVGGTSGTPVSGTQYF
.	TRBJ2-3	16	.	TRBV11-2	TGTGCCAGCACCTCTCTTCGGGCTAGCGACACAGATACGCAGTATTTT	CASTSLRASDTDTQYF
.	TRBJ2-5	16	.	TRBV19	TGTGCCAGTAGTATAGATCGTTTCGGCGGGACAGAGACCCAGTACTTC	CASSIDRFGGTETQYF
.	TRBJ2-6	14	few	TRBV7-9	TGTGCCAGCAGCACGGGATCTGGGGCCAACGTCCTGACTTTC	CASSTGSGANVLTF
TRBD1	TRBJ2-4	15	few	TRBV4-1	TGCGCCAGCAGCCCGAGAGCTGTGACAGGGTACATTCAGTACTTC	CASSPRAVTGYIQYF
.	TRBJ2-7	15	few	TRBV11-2	TGTGCCAGCAGTTGGGGGGGCGCGGTGGTGTACGAGCAGTACTTC	CASSWGGAVVYEQYF
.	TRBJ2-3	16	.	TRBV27	TGTGCCAGCAGTTTAATGGGCGGGACGAGCACAGATACGCAGTATTTT	CASSLMGGTSTDTQYF
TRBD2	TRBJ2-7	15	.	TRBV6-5	TGTGCCAGCAGTTACGTAGCGGGAAGCTCCTACGAGCAGTACTTC	CASSYVAGSSYEQYF
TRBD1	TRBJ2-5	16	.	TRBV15	TGTGCCACCAGCAGAGACGCCGGGACAGGGGAAGAGACCCAGTACTTC	CATSRDAGTGEETQYF
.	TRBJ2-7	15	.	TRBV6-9	TGTGCCAGCCGGCATAGAGAGGGGGGGACCTACGAGCAGTACTTC	CASRHREGGTYEQYF
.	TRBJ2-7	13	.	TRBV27	TGTGCCAGCACTGGGGCCAACCTTAACGAGCAGTACTTC	CASTGANLNEQYF
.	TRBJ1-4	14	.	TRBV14	TGTGCCAGCAGCCTCGGACAGCCGGGGGAAAAACTGTTTTTT	CASSLGQPGEKLFF
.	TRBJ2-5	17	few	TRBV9	TGTGCCAGCAGCGTAGTGGAGGGCTATATGATACAAGAGACCCAGTACTTC	CASSVVEGYMIQETQYF
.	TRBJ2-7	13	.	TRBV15	TGTGCCACCAGCAGAGCCCTAATCTACGAGCAGTACTTC	CATSRALIYEQYF
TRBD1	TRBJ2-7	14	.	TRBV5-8	TGTGCCAGCAGCTCCGGACAGGGGACTGGGGAGCAGTACTTC	CASSSGQGTGEQYF
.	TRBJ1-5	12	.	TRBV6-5	TGTGCCAGCTCGTCGGGGAATCAGCCCCAGCATTTT	CASSSGNQPQHF
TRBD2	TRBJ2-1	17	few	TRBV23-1	TGCGCCAGCACCCCCGGACTAGCGGGAGGGGGGTACAATGAGCAGTTCTTC	CASTPGLAGGGYNEQFF
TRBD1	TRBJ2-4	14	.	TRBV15	TGTGCCACCAGCGTTAAGGCAGGGGGTAACATTCAGTACTTC	CATSVKAGGNIQYF
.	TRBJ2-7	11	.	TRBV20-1	TGCAGTGCTCGGCGGGACAGCAAGCAGTACTTC	CSARRDSKQYF
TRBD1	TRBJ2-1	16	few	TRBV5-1	TGCGCCAGCACCTCCTTCACTGGGACAGATTACAATGAGCAGTTCTTC	CASTSFTGTDYNEQFF
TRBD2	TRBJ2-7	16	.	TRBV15	TGTGCCACCAGCAGACAAGCGGGAGGGCCCTGGGGCGAGCAGTACTTC	CATSRQAGGPWGEQYF